This T cell receptor (beta chain) was sequenced during a study of T cell changes during pregnancy in multiple sclerosis. CDR3 size: 14 residues. In germline, CDR1 is SGHTA, CDR2 FQGNSA. V was trimmed by 4 bases and J by 2 bases, leaving 11 bases between them. Repertoires were generated with immunoSEQ multiplex PCR, while TCRdb's copy carries only in-frame clones and drops some. The sample includes approximately 99,000 clones, over 75% of them seen just once. Sequenced material: peripheral blood, taken in the second trimester of pregnancy. The chain combines TRBV7-2 with TRBJ1-1; possible D gene TRBD1, 6 bases. The source is a female donor in good health, enrolled as a control in a pregnancy study. For the CDR3, the DNA is TGTGCCAGCAGCTCCTTACAGGGTAACACTGAAGCTTTCTTT. Translating it yields CASSSLQGNTEAFF. The full variable domain, with the rest looked up from reference TRBV7-2 and TRBJ1-1, is GAGVSQSPSNKVTEKGKDVELRCDPISGHTALYWYRQSLGQGLEFLIYFQGNSAPDKSGLPSDRFSAERTGGSVSTLTIQRTQQEDSAVYLCASSSLQGNTEAFFGQGTRLTVV.